The source of this TCR beta chain is a study of T cell responses to AZD1222 COVID-19 vaccine. The CDR3 totals 13 residues. V lost 3 bases and J lost 4; bases outside the gene matches: 2. Per the germline V gene, CDR1 is LNHDA and CDR2 is SQIVND (reference sequence). Measured with immunoSEQ multiplex PCR; TCRdb has only the in-frame clones, and not every one. Of 100,000 to 150,000 clones in the sample, 90% to 95% are singletons; the top ten hold 1.5% to 2%. The source was peripheral blood, collected on day 0 of AZD1222 vaccination. The J gene is TRBJ1-2, the V gene TRBV19; 7 positions agree with TRBD1. The clonotype originates from an adult in good health. The chain's CDR3 is CASSIRGLYGYTF. The CDR3 region has the DNA TGTGCCAGTAGTATTAGGGGGCTCTATGGCTACACCTTC.